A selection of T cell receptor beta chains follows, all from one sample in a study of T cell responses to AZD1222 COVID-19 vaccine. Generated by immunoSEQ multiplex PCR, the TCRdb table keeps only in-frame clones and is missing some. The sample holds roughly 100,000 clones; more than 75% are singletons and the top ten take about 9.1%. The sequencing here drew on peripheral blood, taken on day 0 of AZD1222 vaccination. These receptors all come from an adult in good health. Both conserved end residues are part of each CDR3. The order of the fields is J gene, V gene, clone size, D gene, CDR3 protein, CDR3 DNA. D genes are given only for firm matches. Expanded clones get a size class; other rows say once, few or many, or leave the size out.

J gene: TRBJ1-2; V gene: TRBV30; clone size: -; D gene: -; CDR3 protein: CAWSRQAGGYTF; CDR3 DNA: TGTGCCTGGAGTAGGCAGGCGGGGGGCTACACCTTC
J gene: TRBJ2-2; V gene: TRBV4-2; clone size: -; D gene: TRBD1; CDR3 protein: CASSQGQYTGELFF; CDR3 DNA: TGTGCCAGCAGCCAGGGACAGTACACCGGGGAGCTGTTTTTT
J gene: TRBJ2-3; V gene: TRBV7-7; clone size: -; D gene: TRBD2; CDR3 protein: CASSFGLAGATDTQYF; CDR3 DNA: TGTGCTAGCAGCTTTGGCCTAGCGGGAGCCACAGATACGCAGTATTTT
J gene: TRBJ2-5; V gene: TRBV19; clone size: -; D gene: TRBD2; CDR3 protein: CASSSVAGGQETQYF; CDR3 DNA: TGTGCCAGTAGTAGCGTAGCGGGAGGGCAAGAGACCCAGTACTTC
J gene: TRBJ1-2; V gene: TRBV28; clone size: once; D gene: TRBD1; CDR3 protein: CASSLIGTGTSKRYTF; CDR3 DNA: TGTGCCAGCAGTTTAATTGGGACAGGCACTTCCAAGCGCTACACCTTC
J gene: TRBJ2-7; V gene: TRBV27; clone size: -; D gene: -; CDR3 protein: CASSSTSYYEQYF; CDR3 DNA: TGTGCCAGCAGTTCCACCTCATACTACGAGCAGTACTTC
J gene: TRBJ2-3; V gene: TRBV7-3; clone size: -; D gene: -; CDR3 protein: CASSLGGASHTQYF; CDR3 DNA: TGTGCCAGCAGCTTGGGTGGCGCAAGCCATACGCAGTATTTT
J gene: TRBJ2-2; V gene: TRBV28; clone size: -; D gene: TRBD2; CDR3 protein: CASSLIGLGDNTGELFF; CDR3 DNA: TGTGCCAGCAGTTTAATTGGACTAGGGGATAACACCGGGGAGCTGTTTTTT
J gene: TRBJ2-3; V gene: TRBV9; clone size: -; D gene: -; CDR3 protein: CASSVGTERTDTQYF; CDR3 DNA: TGTGCCAGCAGCGTCGGGACCGAACGCACAGATACGCAGTATTTT
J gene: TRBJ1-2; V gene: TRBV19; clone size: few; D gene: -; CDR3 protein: CASSMSGANYGYTF; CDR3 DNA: TGTGCCAGTAGTATGTCAGGTGCTAACTATGGCTACACCTTC
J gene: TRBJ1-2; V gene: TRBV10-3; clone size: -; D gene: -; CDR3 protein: CAISEATTGYTF; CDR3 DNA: TGTGCCATCAGTGAGGCTACAACCGGCTACACCTTC
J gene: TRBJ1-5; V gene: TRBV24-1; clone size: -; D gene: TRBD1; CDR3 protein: CATSARTGGNQPQHF; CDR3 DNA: TGTGCCACCAGTGCCCGGACAGGGGGAAATCAGCCCCAGCATTTT
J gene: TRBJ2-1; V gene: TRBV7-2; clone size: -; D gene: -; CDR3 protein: CASSLDRSSYNEQFF; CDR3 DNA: TGTGCCAGCAGCTTAGACCGGAGCTCCTACAATGAGCAGTTCTTC
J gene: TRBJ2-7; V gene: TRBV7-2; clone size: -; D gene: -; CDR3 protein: CASSLGGVWYEQYF; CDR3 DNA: TGTGCCAGCAGCTTAGGGGGCGTTTGGTACGAGCAGTACTTC
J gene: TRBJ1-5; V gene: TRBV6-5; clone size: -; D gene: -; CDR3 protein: CASRVASNQPQHF; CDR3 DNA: TGTGCCAGCAGGGTCGCGAGCAATCAGCCCCAGCATTTT
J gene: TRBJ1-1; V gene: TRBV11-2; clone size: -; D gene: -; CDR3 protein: CASSGGGEAFF; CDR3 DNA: TGTGCCAGCAGCGGGGGGGGTGAAGCTTTCTTT
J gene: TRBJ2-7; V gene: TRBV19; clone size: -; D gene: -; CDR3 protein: CATPHRDVDYEQYF; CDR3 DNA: TGTGCCACCCCCCACCGGGACGTTGACTACGAGCAGTACTTC